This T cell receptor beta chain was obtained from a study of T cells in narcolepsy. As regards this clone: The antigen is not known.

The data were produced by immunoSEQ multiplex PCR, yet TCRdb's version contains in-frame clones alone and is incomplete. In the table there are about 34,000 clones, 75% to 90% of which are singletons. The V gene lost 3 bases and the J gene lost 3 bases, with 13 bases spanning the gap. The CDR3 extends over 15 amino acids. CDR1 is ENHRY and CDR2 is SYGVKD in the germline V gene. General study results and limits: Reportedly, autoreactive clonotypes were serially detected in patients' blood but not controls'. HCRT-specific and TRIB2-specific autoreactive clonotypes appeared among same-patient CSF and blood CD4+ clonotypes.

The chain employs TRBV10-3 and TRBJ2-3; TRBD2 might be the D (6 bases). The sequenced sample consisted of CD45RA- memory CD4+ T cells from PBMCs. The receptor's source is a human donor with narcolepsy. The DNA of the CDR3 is TGTGCCATCAGTGATGCCTGGCGGGGTACAGATACGCAGTATTTT. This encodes CAISDAWRGTDTQYF.